Following are 31 T cell receptor beta chains from one sample sequenced in a study of T cells in Graves' hyperthyroidism and ophthalmopathy. Amplification of TCR beta CDR3 regions was performed using RNA transcripts as template. A set of HTBI primers served as the primers for a first-round RT-PCR of the TCR CDR3. TCRdb recomputed calls from the multiplex PCR reads with MiXCR, one row per CDR3 protein. Here the sample spans about 500,000 distinct CDR3 sequences, approximately 16% being singletons. Sample: blood. These receptors were collected from a woman under 40 with Graves' ophthalmopathy.

This clonotype was recorded many times. The V and J genes are TRBV11-2 and TRBJ1-1; 8 bases map to TRBD1. Germline CDR1 SGHAT, CDR2 FQNNGV. This CDR3 has 15 residues. J lost 8 bases, V lost 5 bases, and 13 bases had no gene match. In nucleotides, the CDR3 is TGTGCCAGCAGCCTCGAACCTGGGACAGGAAGAGAAGCTTTCTTT. Translation gives CASSLEPGTGREAFF.

In this sample, this clonotype turned up many times. The chain carries TRBV9 and TRBJ1-1, with D unclear. Germline V CDR1 and CDR2: SGDLS, YYNGEE. The CDR3 has 14 amino acids. V lost 0 bases and J 11 bases, leaving 17 bases between the germline ends. CDR3 coding DNA: TGTGCCAGCAGCGTAGCGGCGGAAGGGTTCGGGGCTTTCTTT. This encodes CASSVAAEGFGAFF.

In its sample, this clonotype was seen a few times. J is TRBJ2-3 and V is TRBV4-3, with a weak D call TRBD2 (6 bases). V was clipped by 0 bases and J by 4 bases, with 14 bases between them. The germline V gene encodes CDR1 LGHNA and CDR2 YSLEER. This CDR3 is 16 amino acids long. The CDR3 DNA sequence: TGCGCCAGCAGCCAAGAGGGAGCCGGGAGCGCAGATACGCAGTATTTT. Translating gives CASSQEGAGSADTQYF.

The chain is built from TRBV5-6 and TRBJ1-2, with D perhaps matching TRBD1 (5 bases). This CDR3 contains 18 residues. The germline CDR1 and CDR2 sequences are SGHDT and YYEEEE. With 1 base removed from V and 4 bases from J, the gap between germline ends came to 23 bases. CDR3 DNA: TGTGCCAGCAGCTTGTTTCATGTGGGGCGACAAAACACCTATGGCTACACCTTC. Translating gives CASSLFHVGRQNTYGYTF.

The sample holds many counts of this clonotype. The gene calls are TRBV28 and TRBJ1-1, with D possibly matching TRBD1 (5 bases). V was clipped by 10 bases and J by 5 bases, with 26 bases between them. Looked up from germline, CDR1 is MDHEN and CDR2 is SYDVKM. CDR3 length equals 16 residues. CDR3 in amino acids: CATEGLKRKTGTEAFF. CDR3 DNA: TGTGCCACCGAGGGACTTAAAAGGAAAACGGGGACTGAAGCTTTCTTT.

This clonotype was found a few times. The rearrangement links TRBV24-1 to TRBJ2-1; D may be TRBD2 (6 bases). The CDR3 has 15 amino acids. Germline assignment: CDR1 KGHDR and CDR2 SFDVKD. Trimming took off 1 base at V and 5 bases at J, with 11 bases between the two ends. CDR3 nucleotides: TGTGCCACCAGTGATTTTGGGCCGGGGGACAATGAGCAGTTCTTC. It codes for CATSDFGPGDNEQFF.

Regarding this clonotype: This could be a read error, since a much larger clone is one nucleotide away. The chain joins TRBV20-1 to TRBJ2-1; 7 nucleotides agree with TRBD2. Germline CDR1 reads DFQATT; CDR2 reads SNEGSKA (reference sequence). The CDR3 length is 14 residues. The CDR3 nucleotides are TGCAGTGCTTCGCTAGCGGCCTCCTACAGTGAGCAGTTCTTC. It encodes CSASLAASYSEQFF.

V is TRBV20-1 and J is TRBJ2-2, with a possible D match to TRBD2 (6 bases). V dropped 1 base and J dropped 4 bases, with 10 bases sitting between them. This CDR3 is 14 amino acids long. Germline values: CDR1 DFQATT, CDR2 SNEGSKA (reference sequence). The CDR3 coding sequence is TGCAGTGCTAGAGCGGTAGCGGTCACCGGGGAGCTGTTTTTT. Amino acid sequence: CSARAVAVTGELFF.

Comment on this clonotype: Given a much more abundant clone one base away, this may be a read error. The V call is TRBV20-1, the J call TRBJ2-7; D gene unclear. The J call could be wrong; TRBJ2-1 is a better fit for the DNA end. There are 14 residues in the CDR3. CDR1 is DFQATT and CDR2 is SNEGSKA in the germline V gene (reference sequence). The CDR3 sequence: CSARYGPSSYEQFF. The DNA of the CDR3 is TGCAGTGCTAGATACGGGCCAAGCTCCTACGAGCAGTTCTTC.

This clonotype was seen ten or more times. The rearrangement links TRBV7-9 to TRBJ1-2, with unresolved D. V lost 5 bases and J 2 bases, leaving 15 bases between the germline ends. The CDR3 covers 15 residues. Germline V gene data show CDR1 as SEHNR and CDR2 as FQNEAQ (reference sequence). Written as DNA, the CDR3 is TGTGCCAGCAGCCGGAGCGGGGTCGAAAACTATGGCTACACCTTC. It codes for CASSRSGVENYGYTF.

There are many counts of this clonotype. The chain uses TRBV7-9 and TRBJ2-1; no clear D gene. This CDR3 comprises 11 residues. V was trimmed by 0 bases and J by 8 bases, leaving 2 bases between them. Germline CDR1 is SEHNR and CDR2 is FQNEAQ (reference sequence). The CDR3 coding sequence is TGTGCCAGCAGCTTAGCTTATGAGCAGTTCTTC. Translating gives CASSLAYEQFF.

The V and J genes are TRBV5-6 and TRBJ1-5; D not certain. Germline lookup yields CDR1 SGHDT and CDR2 YYEEEE. CDR3 size: 14 residues. With 2 bases removed from V and 4 bases from J, the gap between germline ends came to 10 bases. The chain's CDR3 is CASSFRQRNQPQHF. The CDR3 DNA follows: TGTGCCAGCAGCTTCAGGCAGAGGAATCAGCCCCAGCATTTT.

This chain connects TRBV2 to TRBJ2-7, with 8 bases identical to TRBD1. CDR1 is SNHLY and CDR2 is FYNNEI in the germline V gene. The CDR3 runs 15 residues. Germline trimming cut 2 bases from V and 2 bases from J; bases unmatched to any gene: 5. The CDR3: CASSEMDRVAYEQYF. CDR3 nucleotide sequence: TGTGCCAGCAGTGAAATGGACAGGGTGGCCTACGAGCAGTACTTC.

This clonotype was found a few times. J is TRBJ2-5 and V is TRBV4-1; the match to TRBD2 covers 7 bases. V lost 0 bases, J lost 5 bases, and 12 bases stayed unmatched. Germline CDR1 reads MGHRA; CDR2 reads YSYEKL. This CDR3 region has 17 residues. In DNA, the CDR3 is TGCGCCAGCAGCCAAGATCGCGGGGGAGGGCTTTTGGAGACCCAGTACTTC. Protein: CASSQDRGGGLLETQYF.

There are many counts of this clonotype. This rearrangement joins TRBV7-9 to TRBJ1-1; no clear D. The CDR3 contains 15 residues. CDR1 and CDR2 from the germline V gene are SEHNR and FQNEAQ (reference sequence). Trimming stripped 1 base from V and 2 bases from J, with 11 bases between. CDR3 coding DNA: TGTGCCAGCAGCTTAGGTGAGGGTGTCAACACTGAAGCTTTCTTT. Amino acids: CASSLGEGVNTEAFF.

The V and J genes are TRBV7-2 and TRBJ2-3, with 9 nucleotides matching TRBD1. This CDR3 region has 16 residues. CDR1 is SGHTA and CDR2 is FQGNSA in the germline V gene. V was clipped by 3 bases and J by 3 bases; unmatched bases: 7. CDR3 nucleotides: TGTGCCAGCAGCTTCCCGACAGGGGGAAGGACAGATACGCAGTATTTT. Translating gives CASSFPTGGRTDTQYF.

This clonotype has more than one count but fewer than ten. The chain has TRBV9 and TRBJ2-2; D gene uncertain. Germline V gives CDR1 SGDLS, CDR2 YYNGEE. The CDR3 runs 16 residues. The ends were cut back, 0 bases at V and 6 bases at J, with 15 bases in the middle. The CDR3, as DNA: TGTGCCAGCAGCGTAGAGTGGGGTCTTTTATCCGGGGAGCTGTTTTTT. Translating it yields CASSVEWGLLSGELFF.

This clonotype has more than one count but fewer than ten. V usage is TRBV14 and J usage is TRBJ2-1; D may be TRBD1 (5 bases). V lost 4 bases and J 8 bases, leaving 12 bases between the germline ends. Germline V gives CDR1 SGHDN, CDR2 FVKESK. The CDR3 loop spans 13 amino acids. DNA of the CDR3: TGTGCCAGCAGCCGCCAGGGATACGATGAGCAGTTCTTC. Its translation is CASSRQGYDEQFF.

Comment on this clonotype: A clone one base away is much larger, so this may be a read error. The CDR3 region is CASSFTRSYEQYF. DNA of the CDR3: TGTGCCAGCAGTTTCACGAGGTCCTACGAGCAGTACTTC. The rearrangement links TRBV28 to TRBJ2-7, with D unresolved. CDR3 length: 13 residues. The V gene's germline CDR1 is MDHEN and CDR2 SYDVKM. Trimming shortened V by 3 bases and J by 1 base, and 7 bases separated the two germline ends.

This rearrangement joins TRBV6-1 to TRBJ1-5; D unresolved. Germline V gene data show CDR1 as MNHNS and CDR2 as SASEGT. V was pared by 0 bases and J by 7 bases, with 19 bases between. The CDR3 covers 17 residues. The chain's CDR3 is CASSEAHPDALPQPQHF. The CDR3 DNA sequence: TGTGCCAGCAGTGAAGCGCACCCGGACGCATTACCCCAGCCCCAGCATTTT.

This clonotype occurred many times. The chain recombines TRBV7-2 with TRBJ2-1; weak D call: TRBD2 (6 bases). The germline gives CDR1 SGHTA, CDR2 FQGNSA. Trimming shortened V by 1 base and J by 1 base, and 11 bases separated the two germline ends. There are 16 residues in the CDR3. This CDR3 reads CASSLDPGVSYNEQFF. The CDR3 nucleotides read TGTGCCAGCAGCTTAGATCCGGGAGTGTCCTACAATGAGCAGTTCTTC. The entire variable domain, with the rest obtained from reference TRBV7-2 and TRBJ2-1, is as follows: GAGVSQSPSNKVTEKGKDVELRCDPISGHTALYWYRQSLGQGLEFLIYFQGNSAPDKSGLPSDRFSAERTGGSVSTLTIQRTQQEDSAVYLCASSLDPGVSYNEQFFGPGTRLTVL.

The chain has TRBV5-6 and TRBJ1-1, with D possibly matching TRBD1 (5 bases). Germline V gene lookup returns CDR1 SGHDT and CDR2 YYEEEE. The CDR3 loop spans 13 amino acids. The V and J ends lost 4 bases and 7 bases respectively, with 14 bases between them. CDR3 protein: CASSIDSLHEAFF. The CDR3 nucleotides read TGTGCCAGCAGCATAGACAGCCTACATGAAGCTTTCTTT.

This rearrangement joins TRBV6-5 to TRBJ1-5; 9 nucleotides match TRBD1. The CDR3 runs 19 residues. Germline V gene data show CDR1 as MNHEY and CDR2 as SVGAGI. Losses at the gene ends were 4 bases for V and 1 base for J; bases not matched to a gene: 14. In DNA, the CDR3 is TGTGCCAGCAGTTTGTGGGGGACAGGGAGCCAAACGAGCAATCAGCCCCAGCATTTT. As protein: CASSLWGTGSQTSNQPQHF.

This clonotype has a count of ten or more. The chain combines TRBV2 with TRBJ2-1; 8 nucleotides match TRBD2. V gave up 6 bases and J gave up 0 bases; unmatched junction bases: 7. The CDR3 has 16 amino acids. Germline values: CDR1 SNHLY, CDR2 FYNNEI. DNA for the CDR3: TGTGCCAGCAGACATAGCGGGATGAGCTCCTACAATGAGCAGTTCTTC. The encoded protein is CASRHSGMSSYNEQFF.

This clonotype was counted between two and nine times. This chain connects TRBV9 to TRBJ2-7, with 7 nucleotides matching TRBD2. The CDR3 loop spans 15 amino acids. Germline lookup yields CDR1 SGDLS and CDR2 YYNGEE. V shed 0 bases, J shed 4 bases, and the junction held 7 bases outside the gene matches. The CDR3 nucleotides are TGTGCCAGCAGCGTAGGCGGCGGGAGTAGGTACGAGCAGTACTTC. It translates to CASSVGGGSRYEQYF.

Many counts were recorded for this clonotype. This chain joins TRBV6-5 and TRBJ1-2; D is undetermined. The V and J ends lost 4 bases and 2 bases respectively, with 8 bases between them. Germline V lookup: CDR1 MNHEY, CDR2 SVGAGI. This CDR3 comprises 13 residues. The CDR3 is CASSSRENYGYTF. The CDR3 bases are TGTGCCAGCAGTTCTCGGGAAAACTATGGCTACACCTTC.

This clonotype was detected many times. The chain joins TRBV11-2 to TRBJ2-7; D might be TRBD1 or TRBD2, each matching 5 bases. Per the germline V gene, CDR1 is SGHAT and CDR2 is FQNNGV. V lost 1 base and J lost 6, with 16 bases in between. There are 15 residues in the CDR3. DNA for the CDR3: TGTGCCAGCAGCTTAGGAGGGGATCAAAGGGGCGAGCAGTACTTC. It translates to CASSLGGDQRGEQYF.

V gene TRBV5-1 combines with J gene TRBJ2-1; either TRBD1 or TRBD2 may fit D (5 bases each). The CDR3 contains 14 residues. Trimming stripped 4 bases from V and 6 bases from J, with 14 bases between. Germline V gene sequence: CDR1 SGHRS, CDR2 YFSETQ. The CDR3: CASSQGAEGNEQFF. CDR3 coding DNA: TGCGCCAGCAGCCAAGGGGCCGAGGGCAATGAGCAGTTCTTC.

The rearrangement joins TRBV18 to TRBJ2-1; possibly TRBD2 for D (5 bases). CDR3 size: 14 residues. Germline values: CDR1 KGHSH, CDR2 LQKENI. Between the trimmed V and J ends, which lost 0 bases and 10 bases, there was a span of 13 bases. CDR3 nucleotides: TGTGCCAGCTCACCACCCTATACCGGCGGGGAGCAGTTCTTC. This translates into CASSPPYTGGEQFF.

This clonotype was counted between two and nine times. V is TRBV5-4 and J is TRBJ1-1; weak D call: TRBD1 (6 bases). The CDR3 spans 14 residues. Trimming took off 1 base at V and 5 bases at J, with 12 bases between the two ends. Germline V gives CDR1 SGHNT, CDR2 YYREEE (reference sequence). CDR3 nucleotide sequence: TGTGCCAGCAGCTTGAGCAGGGGCGCGACTGAAGCTTTCTTT. It yields the protein CASSLSRGATEAFF.

This clonotype was observed at least ten times. This chain connects TRBV6-5 to TRBJ2-2, with 10 bases lining up with TRBD1. J was trimmed by 5 bases and V by 0 bases; bases with no gene match: 6. Germline V gives CDR1 MNHEY, CDR2 SVGAGI. This CDR3 region has 17 residues. The CDR3 here is CASSYSSGQGGTGELFF. CDR3 nucleotide sequence: TGTGCCAGCAGTTACTCGAGTGGACAGGGGGGTACCGGGGAGCTGTTTTTT.